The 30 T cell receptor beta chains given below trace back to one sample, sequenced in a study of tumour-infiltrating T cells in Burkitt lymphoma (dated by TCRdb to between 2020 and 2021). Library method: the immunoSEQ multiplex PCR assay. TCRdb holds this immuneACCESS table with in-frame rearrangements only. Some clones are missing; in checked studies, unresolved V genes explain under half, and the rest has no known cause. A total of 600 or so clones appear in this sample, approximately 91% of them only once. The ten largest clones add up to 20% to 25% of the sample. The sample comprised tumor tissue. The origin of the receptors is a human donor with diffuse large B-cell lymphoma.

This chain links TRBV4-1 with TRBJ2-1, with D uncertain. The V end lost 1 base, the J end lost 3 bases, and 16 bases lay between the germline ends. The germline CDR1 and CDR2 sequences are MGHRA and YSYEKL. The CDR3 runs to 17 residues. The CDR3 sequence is CASSQAPVPILYNEQFF. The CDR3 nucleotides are TGCGCCAGCAGCCAAGCACCCGTCCCCATCCTCTACAATGAGCAGTTCTTC.

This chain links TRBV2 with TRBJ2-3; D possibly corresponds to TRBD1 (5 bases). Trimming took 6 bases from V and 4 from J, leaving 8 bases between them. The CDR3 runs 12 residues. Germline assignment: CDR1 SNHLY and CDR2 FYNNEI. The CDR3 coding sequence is TGTGCCAGCAGGCCCAGGGCAGATACGCAGTATTTT. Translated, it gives CASRPRADTQYF.

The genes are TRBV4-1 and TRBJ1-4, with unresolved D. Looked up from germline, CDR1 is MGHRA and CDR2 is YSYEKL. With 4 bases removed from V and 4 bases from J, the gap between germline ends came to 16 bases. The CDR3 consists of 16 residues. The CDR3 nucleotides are TGCGCCAGCAGCCGAGACGTGATCATGATTAATGAAAAACTGTTTTTT. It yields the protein CASSRDVIMINEKLFF.

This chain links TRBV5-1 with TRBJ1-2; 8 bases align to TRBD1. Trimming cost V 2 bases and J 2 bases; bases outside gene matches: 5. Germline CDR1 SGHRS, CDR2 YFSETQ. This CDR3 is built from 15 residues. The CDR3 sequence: CASSLTGQANYGYTF. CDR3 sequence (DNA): TGCGCCAGCAGCTTAACGGGACAGGCAAACTATGGCTACACCTTC.

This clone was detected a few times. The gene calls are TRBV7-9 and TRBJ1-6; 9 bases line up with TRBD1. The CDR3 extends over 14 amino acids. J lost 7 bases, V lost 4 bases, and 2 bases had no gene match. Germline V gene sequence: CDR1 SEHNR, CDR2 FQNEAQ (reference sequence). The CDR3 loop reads CASSWGQGNSPLHF. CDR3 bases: TGTGCCAGCAGCTGGGGACAGGGAAATTCACCCCTCCACTTT.

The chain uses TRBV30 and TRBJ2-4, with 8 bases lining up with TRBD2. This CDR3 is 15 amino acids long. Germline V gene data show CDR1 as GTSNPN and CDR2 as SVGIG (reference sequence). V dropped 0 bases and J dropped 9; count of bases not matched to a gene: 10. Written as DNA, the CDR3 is TGTGCCTGGAGTGTACCCGGGACTAGTAGCTTCATTCAGTACTTC. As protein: CAWSVPGTSSFIQYF.

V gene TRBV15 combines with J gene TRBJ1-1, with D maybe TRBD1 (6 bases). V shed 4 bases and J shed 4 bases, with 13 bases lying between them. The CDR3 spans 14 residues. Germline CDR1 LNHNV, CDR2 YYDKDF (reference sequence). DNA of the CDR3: TGTGCCACCAGCATCGGGGGGCGCATCACTGAAGCTTTCTTT. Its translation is CATSIGGRITEAFF.

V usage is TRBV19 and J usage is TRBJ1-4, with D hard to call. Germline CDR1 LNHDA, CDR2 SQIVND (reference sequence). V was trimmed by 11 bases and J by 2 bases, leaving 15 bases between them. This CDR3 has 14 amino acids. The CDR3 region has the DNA TGTGCCGTTGGCCGAGGGTTCACTAATGAAAAACTGTTTTTT. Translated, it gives CAVGRGFTNEKLFF.

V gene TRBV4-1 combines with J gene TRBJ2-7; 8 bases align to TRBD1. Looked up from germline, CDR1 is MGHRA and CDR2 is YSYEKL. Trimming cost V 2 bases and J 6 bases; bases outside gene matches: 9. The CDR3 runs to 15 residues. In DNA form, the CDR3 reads TGCGCCAGCAGCCAACAGGACAGGGAGCGGCGCGAGCAGTACTTC. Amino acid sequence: CASSQQDRERREQYF.

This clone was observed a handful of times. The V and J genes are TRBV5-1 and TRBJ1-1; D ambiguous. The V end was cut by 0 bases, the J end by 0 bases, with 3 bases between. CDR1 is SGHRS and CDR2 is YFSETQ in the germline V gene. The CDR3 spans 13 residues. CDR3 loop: CASSLDLNTEAFF. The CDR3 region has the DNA TGCGCCAGCAGCTTGGACTTGAACACTGAAGCTTTCTTT.

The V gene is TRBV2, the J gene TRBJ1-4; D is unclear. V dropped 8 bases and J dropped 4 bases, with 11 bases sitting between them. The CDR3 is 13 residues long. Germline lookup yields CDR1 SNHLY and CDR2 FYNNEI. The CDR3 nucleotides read TGTGCCAGCGTTAGAGGCAGTAATGAAAAACTGTTTTTT. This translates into CASVRGSNEKLFF.

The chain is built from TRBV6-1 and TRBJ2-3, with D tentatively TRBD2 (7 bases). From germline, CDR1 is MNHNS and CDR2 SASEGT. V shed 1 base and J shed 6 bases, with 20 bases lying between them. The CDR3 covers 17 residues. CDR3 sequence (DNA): TGTGCCAGCAGTGAAGTTTGGTCGGGGGGCGCAAGGGATACGCAGTATTTT. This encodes CASSEVWSGGARDTQYF.

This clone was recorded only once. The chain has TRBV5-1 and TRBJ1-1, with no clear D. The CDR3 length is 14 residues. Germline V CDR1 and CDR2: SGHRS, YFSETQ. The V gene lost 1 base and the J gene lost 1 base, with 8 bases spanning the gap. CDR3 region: CASSLNAANTEAFF. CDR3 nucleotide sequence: TGCGCCAGCAGCTTGAATGCGGCGAACACTGAAGCTTTCTTT. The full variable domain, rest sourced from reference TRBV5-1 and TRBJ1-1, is KAGVTQTPRYLIKTRGQQVTLSCSPISGHRSVSWYQQTPGQGLQFLFEYFSETQRNKGNFPGRFSGRQFSNSRSEMNVSTLELGDSALYLCASSLNAANTEAFFGQGTRLTVV.

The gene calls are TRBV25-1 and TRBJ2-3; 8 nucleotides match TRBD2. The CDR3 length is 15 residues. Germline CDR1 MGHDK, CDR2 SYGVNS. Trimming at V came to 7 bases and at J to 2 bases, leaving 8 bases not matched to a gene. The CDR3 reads CASKSSGAPTDTQYF. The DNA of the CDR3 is TGTGCCAGCAAAAGTAGCGGGGCCCCCACAGATACGCAGTATTTT.

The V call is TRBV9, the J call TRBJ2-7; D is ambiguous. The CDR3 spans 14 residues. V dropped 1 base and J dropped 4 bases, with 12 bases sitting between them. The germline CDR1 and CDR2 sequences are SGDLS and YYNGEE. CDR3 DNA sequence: TGTGCCAGCAGCGTACGTGAGGACCTTTACGAGCAGTACTTC. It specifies CASSVREDLYEQYF.

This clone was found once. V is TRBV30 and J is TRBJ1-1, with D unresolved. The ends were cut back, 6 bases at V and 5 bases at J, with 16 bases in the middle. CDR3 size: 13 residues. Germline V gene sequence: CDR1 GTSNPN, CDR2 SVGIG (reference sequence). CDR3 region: CACRPTLWTEAFF. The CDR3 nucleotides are TGTGCCTGCCGCCCGACTCTATGGACTGAAGCTTTCTTT.

This CDR3 reads CASSPGQGRTDTQYF. CDR3 DNA: TGTGCCAGCAGCCCGGGACAGGGACGCACAGATACGCAGTATTTT. The chain has TRBV5-8 and TRBJ2-3, with 9 bases aligning to TRBD1. Trimming at V came to 4 bases and at J to 1 base, leaving 4 bases not matched to a gene. Germline V gene lookup returns CDR1 SGHTS and CDR2 YDEGEE. CDR3 length: 15 residues.

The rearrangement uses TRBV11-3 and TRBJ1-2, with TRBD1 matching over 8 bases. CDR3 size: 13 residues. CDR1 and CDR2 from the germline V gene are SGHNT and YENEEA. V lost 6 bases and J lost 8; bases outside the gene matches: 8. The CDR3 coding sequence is TGTGCCAGCAGTGCCGGACAGGGTGGCGGCTACACCTTC. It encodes CASSAGQGGGYTF.

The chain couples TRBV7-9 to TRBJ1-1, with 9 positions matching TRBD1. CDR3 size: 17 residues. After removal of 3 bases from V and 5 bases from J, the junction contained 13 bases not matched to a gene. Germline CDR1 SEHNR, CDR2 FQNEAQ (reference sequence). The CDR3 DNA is TGTGCCAGCAGCTTCTGGGGACAGGGATGGGTGGATACTGAAGCTTTCTTT. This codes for CASSFWGQGWVDTEAFF.

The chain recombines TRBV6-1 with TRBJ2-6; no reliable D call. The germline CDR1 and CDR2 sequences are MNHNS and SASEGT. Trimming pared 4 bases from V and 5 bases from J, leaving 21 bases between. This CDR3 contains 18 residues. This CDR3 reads CASSARLWEQSRANVLTF. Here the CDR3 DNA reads TGTGCCAGCAGTGCAAGGCTGTGGGAACAAAGTCGGGCCAACGTCCTGACTTTC.

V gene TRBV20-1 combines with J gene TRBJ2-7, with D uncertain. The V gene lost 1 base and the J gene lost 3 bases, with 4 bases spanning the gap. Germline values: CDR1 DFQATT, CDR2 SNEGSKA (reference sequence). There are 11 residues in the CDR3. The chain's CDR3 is CSARGIYEQYF. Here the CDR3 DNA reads TGCAGTGCTAGAGGGATCTACGAGCAGTACTTC.

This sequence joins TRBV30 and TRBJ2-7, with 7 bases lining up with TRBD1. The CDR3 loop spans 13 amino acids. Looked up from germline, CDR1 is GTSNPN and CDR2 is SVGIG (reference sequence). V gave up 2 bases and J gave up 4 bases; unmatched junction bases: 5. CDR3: CAWSKGQEYEQYF. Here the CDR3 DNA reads TGTGCCTGGAGTAAAGGACAGGAATACGAGCAGTACTTC.

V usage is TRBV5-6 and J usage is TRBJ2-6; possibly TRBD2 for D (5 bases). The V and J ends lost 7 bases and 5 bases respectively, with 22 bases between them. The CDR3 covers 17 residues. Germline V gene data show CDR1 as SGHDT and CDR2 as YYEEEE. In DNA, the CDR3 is TGTGCCAGCCATGGAGGCAATAGTCAAAGTCGGGCCAACGTCCTGACTTTC. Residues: CASHGGNSQSRANVLTF.

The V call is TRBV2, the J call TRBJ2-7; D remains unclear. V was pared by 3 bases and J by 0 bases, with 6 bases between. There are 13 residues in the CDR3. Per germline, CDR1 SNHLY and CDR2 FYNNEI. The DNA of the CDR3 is TGTGCCAGCAGTGAGGGCTACTCCTACGAGCAGTACTTC. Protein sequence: CASSEGYSYEQYF.

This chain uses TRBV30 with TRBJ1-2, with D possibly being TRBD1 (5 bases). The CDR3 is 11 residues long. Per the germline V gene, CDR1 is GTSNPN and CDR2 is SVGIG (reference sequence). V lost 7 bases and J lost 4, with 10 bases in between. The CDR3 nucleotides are TGTGCCTCCGCGGGGCTCTATGGCTACACCTTC. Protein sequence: CASAGLYGYTF.

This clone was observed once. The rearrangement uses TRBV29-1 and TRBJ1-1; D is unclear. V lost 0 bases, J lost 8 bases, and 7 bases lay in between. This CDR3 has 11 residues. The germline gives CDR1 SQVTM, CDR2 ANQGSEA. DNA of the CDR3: TGCAGCGTTGAAGATGAGACGGAAGCTTTCTTT. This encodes CSVEDETEAFF.

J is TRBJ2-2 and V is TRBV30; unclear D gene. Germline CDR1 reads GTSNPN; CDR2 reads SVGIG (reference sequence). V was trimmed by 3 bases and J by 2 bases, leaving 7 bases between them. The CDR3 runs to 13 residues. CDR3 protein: CAWRSPNTGELFF. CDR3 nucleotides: TGTGCCTGGAGGTCTCCTAACACCGGGGAGCTGTTTTTT.

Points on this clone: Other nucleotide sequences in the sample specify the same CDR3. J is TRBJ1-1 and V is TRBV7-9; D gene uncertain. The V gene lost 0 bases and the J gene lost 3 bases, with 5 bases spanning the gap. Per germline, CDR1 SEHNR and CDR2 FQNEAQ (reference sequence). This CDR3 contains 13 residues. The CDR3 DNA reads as TGTGCCAGCAGCTTAGCCTGGGACACTGAAGCTTTCTTT. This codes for CASSLAWDTEAFF. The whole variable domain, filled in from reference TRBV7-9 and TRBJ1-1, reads DTGVSQNPRHKITKRGQNVTFRCDPISEHNRLYWYRQTLGQGPEFLTYFQNEAQLEKSRLLSDRFSAERPKGSFSTLEIQRTEQGDSAMYLCASSLAWDTEAFFGQGTRLTVV.

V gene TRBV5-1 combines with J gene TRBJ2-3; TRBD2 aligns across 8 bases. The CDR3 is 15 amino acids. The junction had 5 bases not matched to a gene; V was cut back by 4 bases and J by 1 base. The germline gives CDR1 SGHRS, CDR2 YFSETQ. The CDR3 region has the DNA TGCGCCAGCAGCCTTCAAGCGGGGGGCACAGATACGCAGTATTTT. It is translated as CASSLQAGGTDTQYF.

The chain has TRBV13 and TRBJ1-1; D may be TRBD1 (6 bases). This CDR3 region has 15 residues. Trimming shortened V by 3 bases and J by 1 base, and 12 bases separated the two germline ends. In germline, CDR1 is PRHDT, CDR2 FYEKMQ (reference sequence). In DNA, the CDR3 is TGTGCCAGCAGCTTGGTTCAGGGGACGAACACTGAAGCTTTCTTT. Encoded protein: CASSLVQGTNTEAFF.